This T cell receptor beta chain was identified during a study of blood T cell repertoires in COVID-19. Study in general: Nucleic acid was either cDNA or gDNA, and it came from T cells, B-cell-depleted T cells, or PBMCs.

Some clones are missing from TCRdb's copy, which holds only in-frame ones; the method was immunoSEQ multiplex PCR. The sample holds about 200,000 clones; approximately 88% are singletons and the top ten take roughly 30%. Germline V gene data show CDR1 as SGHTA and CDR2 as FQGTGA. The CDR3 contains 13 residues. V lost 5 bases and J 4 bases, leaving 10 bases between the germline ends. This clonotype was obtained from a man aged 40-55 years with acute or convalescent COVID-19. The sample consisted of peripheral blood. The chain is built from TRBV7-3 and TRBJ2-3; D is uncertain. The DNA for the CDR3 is TGTGCCAGCAGCGATGCTAGTGCAGATACGCAGTATTTT. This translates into CASSDASADTQYF.